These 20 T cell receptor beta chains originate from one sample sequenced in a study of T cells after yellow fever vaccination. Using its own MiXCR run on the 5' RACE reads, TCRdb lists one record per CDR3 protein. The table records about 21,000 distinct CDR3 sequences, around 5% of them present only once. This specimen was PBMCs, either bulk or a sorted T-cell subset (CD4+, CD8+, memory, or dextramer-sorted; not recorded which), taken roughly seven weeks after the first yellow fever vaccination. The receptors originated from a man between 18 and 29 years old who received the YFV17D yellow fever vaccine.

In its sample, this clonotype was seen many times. Written as DNA, the CDR3 is TGTGCCAGCAGCCCCGAGCGGGGGGGCTCCTACGAGCAGTACTTC. Translation: CASSPERGGSYEQYF. V usage is TRBV4-2 and J usage is TRBJ2-7; 10 bases map to TRBD2. In germline, CDR1 is LGHNA, CDR2 YNFKEQ. The CDR3 has 15 amino acids. Germline trimming cut 4 bases from V and 0 bases from J; bases unmatched to any gene: 3.

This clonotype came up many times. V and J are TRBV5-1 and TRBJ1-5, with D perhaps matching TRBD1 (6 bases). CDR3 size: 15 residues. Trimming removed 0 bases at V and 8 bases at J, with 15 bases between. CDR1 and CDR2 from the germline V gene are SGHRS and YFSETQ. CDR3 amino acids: CASSLDGGRGEPQHF. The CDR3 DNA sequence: TGCGCCAGCAGCTTGGATGGGGGGCGAGGCGAGCCCCAGCATTTT.

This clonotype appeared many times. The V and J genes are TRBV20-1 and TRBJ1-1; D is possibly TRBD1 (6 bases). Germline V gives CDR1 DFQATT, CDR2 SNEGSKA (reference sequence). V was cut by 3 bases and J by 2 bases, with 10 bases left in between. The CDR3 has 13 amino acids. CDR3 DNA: TGCAGTGCTAGCAGACAGGCCAACACTGAAGCTTTCTTT. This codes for CSASRQANTEAFF.

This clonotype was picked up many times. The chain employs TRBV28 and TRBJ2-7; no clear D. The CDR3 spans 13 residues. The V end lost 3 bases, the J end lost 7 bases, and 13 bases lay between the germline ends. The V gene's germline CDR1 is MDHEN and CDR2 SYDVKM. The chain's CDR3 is CASSLSPSREQYF. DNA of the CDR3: TGTGCCAGCAGTTTGTCTCCAAGTAGAGAGCAGTACTTC. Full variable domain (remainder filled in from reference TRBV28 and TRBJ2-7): DVKVTQSSRYLVKRTGEKVFLECVQDMDHENMFWYRQDPGLGLRLIYFSYDVKMKEKGDIPEGYSVSREKKERFSLILESASTNQTSMYLCASSLSPSREQYFGPGTRLTVT.

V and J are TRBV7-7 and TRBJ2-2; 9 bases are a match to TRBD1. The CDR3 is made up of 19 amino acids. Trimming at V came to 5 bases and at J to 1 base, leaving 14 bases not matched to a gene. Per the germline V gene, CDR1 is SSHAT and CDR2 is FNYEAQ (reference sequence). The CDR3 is CASSPDDRGTTGNTGELFF. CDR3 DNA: TGTGCCAGCAGCCCAGACGACAGGGGGACCACCGGGAACACCGGGGAGCTGTTTTTT.

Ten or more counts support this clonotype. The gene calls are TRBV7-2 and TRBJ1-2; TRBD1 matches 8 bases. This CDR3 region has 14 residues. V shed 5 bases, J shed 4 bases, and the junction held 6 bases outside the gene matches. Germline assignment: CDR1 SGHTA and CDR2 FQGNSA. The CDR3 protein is CASSPAGQAYGYTF. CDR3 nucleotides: TGTGCCAGCAGCCCGGCGGGACAGGCCTATGGCTACACCTTC.

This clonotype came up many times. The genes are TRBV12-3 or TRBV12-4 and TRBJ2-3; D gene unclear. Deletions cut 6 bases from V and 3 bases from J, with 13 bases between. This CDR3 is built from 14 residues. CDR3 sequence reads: CASSPASRTDTQYF. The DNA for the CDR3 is TGTGCCAGCAGCCCCGCCTCTAGGACAGATACGCAGTATTTT.

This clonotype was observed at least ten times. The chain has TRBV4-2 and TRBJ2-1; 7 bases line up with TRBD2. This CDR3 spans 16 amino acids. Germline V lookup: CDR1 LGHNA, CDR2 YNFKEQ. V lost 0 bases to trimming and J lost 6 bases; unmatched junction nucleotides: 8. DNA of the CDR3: TGTGCCAGCAGCCAAGATGCAGACGGGGGGTTCAATGAGCAGTTCTTC. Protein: CASSQDADGGFNEQFF.

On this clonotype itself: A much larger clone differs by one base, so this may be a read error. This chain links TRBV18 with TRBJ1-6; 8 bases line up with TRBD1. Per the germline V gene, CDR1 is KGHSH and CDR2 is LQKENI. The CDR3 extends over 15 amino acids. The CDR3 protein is CASSSTDRVNSPLYF. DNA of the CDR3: TGTGCCAGCTCATCAACGGACAGGGTTAATTCACCCCTCTACTTT.

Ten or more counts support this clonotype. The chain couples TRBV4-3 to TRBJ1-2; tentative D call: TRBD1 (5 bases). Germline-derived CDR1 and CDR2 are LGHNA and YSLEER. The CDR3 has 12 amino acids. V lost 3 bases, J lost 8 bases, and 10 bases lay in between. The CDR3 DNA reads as TGCGCCAGCAGCCACCAGGGAAACGGCTACACCTTC. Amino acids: CASSHQGNGYTF.

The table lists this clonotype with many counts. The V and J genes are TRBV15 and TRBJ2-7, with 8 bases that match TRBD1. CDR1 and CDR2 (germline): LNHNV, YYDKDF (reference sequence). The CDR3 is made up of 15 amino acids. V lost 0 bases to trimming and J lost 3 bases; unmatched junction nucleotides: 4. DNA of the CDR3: TGTGCCACCAGCAGAGACGCAGGGGGCTTCTACGAGCAGTACGTC. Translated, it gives CATSRDAGGFYEQYV.

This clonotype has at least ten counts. The CDR3 coding sequence is TGTGCCAGCAGCCAAGGGACAGGGGGCGAGCAGTACGTC. Its translation is CASSQGTGGEQYV. This chain joins TRBV3-1 and TRBJ2-7; 10 positions agree with TRBD1. From germline, CDR1 is LGHDT and CDR2 YNNKEL (reference sequence). This CDR3 is built from 13 residues. With 1 base clipped from V and 6 bases from J, the junction kept 0 bases outside the gene matches.

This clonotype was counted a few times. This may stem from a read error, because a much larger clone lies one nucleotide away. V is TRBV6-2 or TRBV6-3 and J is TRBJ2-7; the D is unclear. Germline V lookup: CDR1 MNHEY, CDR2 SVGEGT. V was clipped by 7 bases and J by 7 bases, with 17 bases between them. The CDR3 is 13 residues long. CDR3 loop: CASTEKVFGEQYF. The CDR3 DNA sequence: TGTGCCAGCACTGAGAAAGTTTTTGGGGAGCAGTACTTC.

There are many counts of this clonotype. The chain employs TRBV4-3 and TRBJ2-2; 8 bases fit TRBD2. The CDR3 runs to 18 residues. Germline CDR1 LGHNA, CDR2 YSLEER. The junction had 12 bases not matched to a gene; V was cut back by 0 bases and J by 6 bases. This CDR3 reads CASSQEVAPGGLPGELFF. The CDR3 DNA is TGCGCCAGCAGCCAAGAGGTCGCGCCGGGGGGGCTCCCCGGGGAGCTGTTTTTT.

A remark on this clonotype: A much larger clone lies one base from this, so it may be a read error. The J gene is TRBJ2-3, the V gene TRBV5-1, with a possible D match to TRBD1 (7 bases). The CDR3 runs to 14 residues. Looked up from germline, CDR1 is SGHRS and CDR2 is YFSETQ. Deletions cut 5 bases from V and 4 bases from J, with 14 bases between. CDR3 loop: CASRRQGGADTQYF. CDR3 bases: TGCGCCAGCAGGAGACAGGGAGGCGCAGATACGCAGTATTTT. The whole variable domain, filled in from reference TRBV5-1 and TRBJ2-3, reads KAGVTQTPRYLIKTRGQQVTLSCSPISGHRSVSWYQQTPGQGLQFLFEYFSETQRNKGNFPGRFSGRQFSNSRSEMNVSTLELGDSALYLCASRRQGGADTQYFGPGTRLTVL.

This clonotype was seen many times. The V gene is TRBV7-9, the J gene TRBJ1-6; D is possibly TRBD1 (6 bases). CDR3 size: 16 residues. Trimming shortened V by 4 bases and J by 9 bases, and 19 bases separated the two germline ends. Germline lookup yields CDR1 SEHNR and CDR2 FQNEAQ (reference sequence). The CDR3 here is CASSSGTSSQISPLHF. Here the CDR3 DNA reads TGTGCCAGCAGCTCCGGGACAAGTTCGCAAATTTCACCCCTCCACTTT.

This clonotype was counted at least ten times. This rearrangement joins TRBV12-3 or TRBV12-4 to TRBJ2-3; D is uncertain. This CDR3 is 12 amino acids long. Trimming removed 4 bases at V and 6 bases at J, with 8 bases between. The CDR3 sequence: CASSSPGDTQYF. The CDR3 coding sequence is TGTGCCAGCAGTTCCCCGGGTGATACGCAGTATTTT.

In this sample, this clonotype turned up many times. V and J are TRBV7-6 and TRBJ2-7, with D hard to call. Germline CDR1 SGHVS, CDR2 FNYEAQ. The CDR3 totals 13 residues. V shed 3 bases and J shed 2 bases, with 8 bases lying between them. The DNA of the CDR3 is TGTGCCAGCAGCTTCGGGCCGCCCTACGAGCAGTACTTC. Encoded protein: CASSFGPPYEQYF.

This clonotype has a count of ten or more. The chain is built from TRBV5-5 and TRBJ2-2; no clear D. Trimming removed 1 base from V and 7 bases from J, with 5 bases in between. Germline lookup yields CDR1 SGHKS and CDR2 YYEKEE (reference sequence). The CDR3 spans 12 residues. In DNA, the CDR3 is TGTGCCAGCAGCTTGTATATCGGGGAGCTGTTTTTT. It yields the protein CASSLYIGELFF.

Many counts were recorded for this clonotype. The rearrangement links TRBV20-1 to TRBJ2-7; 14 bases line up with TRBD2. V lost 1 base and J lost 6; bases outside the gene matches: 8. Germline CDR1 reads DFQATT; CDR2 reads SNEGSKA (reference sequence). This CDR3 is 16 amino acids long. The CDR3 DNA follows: TGCAGTGCTAGAGCGCGACTAGCGGGGGGGCGGGGCGAGCAGTACTTC. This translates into CSARARLAGGRGEQYF.